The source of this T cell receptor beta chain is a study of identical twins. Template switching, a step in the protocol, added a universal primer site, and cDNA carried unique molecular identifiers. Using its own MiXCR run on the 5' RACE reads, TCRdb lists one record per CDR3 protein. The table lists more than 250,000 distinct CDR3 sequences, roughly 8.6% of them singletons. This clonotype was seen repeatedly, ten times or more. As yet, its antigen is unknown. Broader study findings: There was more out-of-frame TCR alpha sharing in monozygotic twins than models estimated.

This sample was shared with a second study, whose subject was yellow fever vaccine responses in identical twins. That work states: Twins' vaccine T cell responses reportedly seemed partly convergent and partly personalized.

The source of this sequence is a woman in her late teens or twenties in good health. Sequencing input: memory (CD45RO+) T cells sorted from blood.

CDR3 sequence: CASSLIAATYEQYF. CDR3 bases: TGCGCCAGCAGCTTGATCGCGGCAACCTACGAGCAGTACTTC. The chain joins TRBV5-1 to TRBJ2-7; D remains unclear. The CDR3 length is 14 residues. CDR1 is SGHRS and CDR2 is YFSETQ in the germline V gene. V was cut by 1 base and J by 2 bases, with 10 bases left in between.